This entry concerns a single TCR beta chain. Its target is not known. This sample was taken from a study of shared clonotypes between healthy human individuals. Study-wide results and caveats: Clonotype sharing among donors was thought likely to change with sequencing depth. Represented diversity, genetic and exposure-history alike, was limited by few donors. The sampled material consisted only of blood, and tissue repertoires are likely to differ.

The donor population consisted of healthy HIV-negative adults with no recent acute infections or vaccinations. V was clipped by 5 bases and J by 11 bases; unmatched bases: 14. CDR1 and CDR2 from the germline V gene are SEHNR and FQNEAQ (reference sequence). The CDR3 is made up of 14 amino acids. Produced via immunoSEQ multiplex PCR; TCRdb's table is partial and in-frame only. The data show fewer than 550,000 clones, with over 60% seen just once and 9.5% to 15% held by the top ten. The rearrangement uses TRBV7-9 and TRBJ2-5; 7 positions match TRBD1. Sequenced: PBMCs. The sequence was obtained from a woman in her 40s in good health. Some clones in this sample may be carry-over from other donors' samples. CDR3 residues: CASSGGTAALLQYF. In DNA form, the CDR3 reads TGTGCCAGCAGCGGTGGGACAGCCGCTTTGTTGCAGTACTTC. Complete variable domain (other parts from reference TRBV7-9 and TRBJ2-5): DTGVSQNPRHKITKRGQNVTFRCDPISEHNRLYWYRQTLGQGPEFLTYFQNEAQLEKSRLLSDRFSAERPKGSFSTLEIQRTEQGDSAMYLCASSGGTAALLQYFGPGTRLLVL.